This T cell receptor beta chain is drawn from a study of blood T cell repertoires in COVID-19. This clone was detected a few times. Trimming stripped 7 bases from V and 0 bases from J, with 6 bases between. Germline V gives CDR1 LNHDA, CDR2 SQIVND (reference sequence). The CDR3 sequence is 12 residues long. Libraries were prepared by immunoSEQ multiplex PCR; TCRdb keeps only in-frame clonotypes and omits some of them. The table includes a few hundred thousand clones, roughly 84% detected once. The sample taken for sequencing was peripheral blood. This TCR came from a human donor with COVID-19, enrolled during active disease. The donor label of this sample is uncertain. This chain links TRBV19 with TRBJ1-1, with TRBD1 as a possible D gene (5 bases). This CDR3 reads CASKGMNTEAFF. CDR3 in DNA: TGTGCCAGTAAGGGGATGAACACTGAAGCTTTCTTT.